The 14 T cell receptor beta chains reported below all come from one sample, sequenced in a study of OX40 agonist ivuxolimab in advanced cancers. This table comes from immunoSEQ multiplex PCR, and its TCRdb copy is limited to in-frame clones, with some not included. The sample contains about 72,000 clones, about 85% of which appear only once. Sequenced here: CD4+ or CD8+ T cells sorted from blood, sampled in a trial of the OX40 agonist ivuxolimab. The source is an adult with an advanced solid tumor such as melanoma, head and neck, liver or kidney cancer.

V gene TRBV15 combines with J gene TRBJ2-5; D remains ambiguous. The germline V gene has CDR1 LNHNV and CDR2 YYDKDF (reference sequence). V gave up 2 bases and J gave up 3 bases, with 4 bases separating them. This CDR3 is 12 amino acids long. CDR3 bases: TGTGCCACCAGCAGAAGGGAAGAGACCCAGTACTTC. Amino acids: CATSRREETQYF.

This chain uses TRBV19 with TRBJ2-1; maybe TRBD1 (6 bases). Trimming removed 3 bases from V and 6 bases from J, with 6 bases in between. Germline lookup yields CDR1 LNHDA and CDR2 SQIVND (reference sequence). The CDR3 is made up of 12 amino acids. The CDR3 DNA reads as TGTGCCAGTAGTATCAGGGGCAATGAGCAGTTCTTC. It codes for CASSIRGNEQFF.

This clone has only a few counts. J is TRBJ2-7 and V is TRBV11-3, with D perhaps matching TRBD2 (5 bases). The V gene lost 0 bases and the J gene lost 7 bases, with 10 bases spanning the gap. The CDR3 contains 13 residues. The germline V gene encodes CDR1 SGHNT and CDR2 YENEEA. The CDR3 spells CASSLDGPGEQYF. CDR3 DNA sequence: TGTGCCAGCAGCTTAGATGGTCCGGGGGAGCAGTACTTC.

The V gene is TRBV19, the J gene TRBJ1-5, with D perhaps TRBD1 (5 bases). Germline CDR1 LNHDA, CDR2 SQIVND (reference sequence). This CDR3 has 17 residues. Trimming took off 5 bases at V and 0 bases at J, with 17 bases between the two ends. CDR3 residues: CASSFGRGIYSNQPQHF. Written as DNA, the CDR3 is TGTGCCAGTAGTTTCGGACGGGGGATTTATAGCAATCAGCCCCAGCATTTT.

The gene calls are TRBV30 and TRBJ2-3; unclear D gene. Germline V gene sequence: CDR1 GTSNPN, CDR2 SVGIG (reference sequence). This CDR3 contains 15 residues. The V and J ends lost 0 bases and 1 base respectively, with 11 bases between them. CDR3 DNA sequence: TGTGCCTGGAGTGTACGATGGACCCGCACAGATACGCAGTATTTT. This sequence encodes CAWSVRWTRTDTQYF.

The rearrangement joins TRBV28 to TRBJ2-7; 12 bases match TRBD2. This CDR3 is 15 amino acids long. Looked up from germline, CDR1 is MDHEN and CDR2 is SYDVKM. Trimming removed 8 bases from V and 5 bases from J; junction bases left unmatched: 10. CDR3 sequence: CASRLAGGQVHEQYF. The CDR3 DNA is TGTGCCAGCCGTCTAGCGGGGGGGCAGGTCCACGAGCAGTACTTC.

This clone was seen a few times. The rearrangement links TRBV6-4 to TRBJ1-1, with D unclear. Between the trimmed V and J ends, which lost 2 bases and 4 bases, there was a span of 8 bases. Germline CDR1 and CDR2: MRHNA and SNTAGT. The CDR3 consists of 13 residues. The CDR3 protein is CASSDDGRTEAFF. In DNA, the CDR3 is TGTGCCAGCAGTGACGACGGACGCACTGAAGCTTTCTTT.

The chain has TRBV19 and TRBJ2-1, with TRBD2 matching over 8 bases. The CDR3 length is 15 residues. Germline lookup yields CDR1 LNHDA and CDR2 SQIVND (reference sequence). J was trimmed by 7 bases and V by 7 bases; bases with no gene match: 12. CDR3 residues: CASTLTGGPTNEQFF. The CDR3 DNA is TGTGCCAGTACTCTAACGGGAGGGCCAACGAATGAGCAGTTCTTC.

The V call is TRBV30, the J call TRBJ2-2; D is perhaps TRBD2 (5 bases). Germline values: CDR1 GTSNPN, CDR2 SVGIG (reference sequence). Between the trimmed V and J ends, which lost 5 bases and 5 bases, there was a span of 15 bases. The length of the CDR3 is 14 residues. CDR3: CAWGGGLLTGELFF. CDR3 in DNA: TGTGCCTGGGGAGGTGGACTCCTAACCGGGGAGCTGTTTTTT. The complete variable domain, with remaining parts taken from reference TRBV30 and TRBJ2-2, reads SQTIHQWPATLVQPVGSPLSLECTVEGTSNPNLYWYRQAAGRGLQLLFYSVGIGQISSEVPQNLSASRPQDRQFILSSKKLLLSDSGFYLCAWGGGLLTGELFFGEGSRLTVL.

CDR3 DNA: TGTGCCAGCAGTTACTCGCGGGGGTCTGGAAACACCATATATTTT. Its protein is CASSYSRGSGNTIYF. The chain couples TRBV6-5 to TRBJ1-3; possible D gene TRBD1, 5 bases. The germline gives CDR1 MNHEY, CDR2 SVGAGI. The ends were cut back, 0 bases at V and 1 base at J, with 7 bases in the middle. The CDR3 runs to 15 residues.

This clone was detected only once. This sequence joins TRBV2 and TRBJ2-3, with 10 bases lining up with TRBD2. This CDR3 has 14 residues. Germline V gene lookup returns CDR1 SNHLY and CDR2 FYNNEI. J lost 4 bases, V lost 6 bases, and 4 bases had no gene match. In nucleotides, the CDR3 is TGTGCCAGCAGGGCTAGCGGGGGCCCAGATACGCAGTATTTT. This translates into CASRASGGPDTQYF.

The chain combines TRBV19 with TRBJ1-1; tentatively, D is TRBD1 (5 bases). The germline V and J ends were trimmed by 0 bases and 7 bases, with 9 bases remaining between them. The CDR3 has 13 residues. CDR1 is LNHDA and CDR2 is SQIVND in the germline V gene (reference sequence). The CDR3 DNA follows: TGTGCCAGTAGTATAGAGTCGGGGGGTGAAGCTTTCTTT. Translating it yields CASSIESGGEAFF.

This clone was seen just once. CDR3 bases: TGTGCCACCTCCCGCGGGGCCGCACAAGAGACCCAGTACTTC. Translating gives CATSRGAAQETQYF. The gene calls are TRBV2 and TRBJ2-5; D is perhaps TRBD2 (6 bases). Trimming removed 10 bases at V and 2 bases at J, with 17 bases between. CDR1 SNHLY and CDR2 FYNNEI come from the germline V gene. This CDR3 comprises 14 residues.

This clone was detected once. The chain carries TRBV6-1 and TRBJ1-2; the match to TRBD1 covers 8 bases. Germline V CDR1 and CDR2: MNHNS, SASEGT. The V gene end was trimmed by 0 bases and the J gene end by 4 bases; junction bases not matched to a gene: 4. This CDR3 comprises 15 residues. CDR3 sequence reads: CASSEAAGGVYGYTF. The CDR3 DNA follows: TGTGCCAGCAGTGAAGCGGCAGGGGGCGTCTATGGCTACACCTTC.